The next 26 T cell receptor beta chains were all read from a single sample in a study of long-term antiretroviral therapy in people with HIV. Runs used v3.0 of the immunoSEQ assay and were done at survey level. The protocol was immunoSEQ multiplex PCR, while the TCRdb copy is restricted to in-frame clones and leaves out a portion. The table has approximately 29,000 clones, 65% to 85% seen once. Sequencing used unsorted PBMCs, obtained 0.4 years after starting antiretroviral therapy. Every receptor here comes from a man younger than 30 with HIV.

The CDR3 loop is CASSIAGTGLSEQYF. In DNA form, the CDR3 reads TGTGCCAGTAGTATCGCCGGGACAGGGTTATCCGAGCAGTACTTC. The rearrangement joins TRBV19 to TRBJ2-7, with 9 positions matching TRBD1. Per germline, CDR1 LNHDA and CDR2 SQIVND (reference sequence). This CDR3 contains 15 residues. V trimming: 3 bases; J trimming: 6 bases; junction bases outside the gene matches: 9.

V and J are TRBV7-8 and TRBJ2-7, with D tentatively TRBD1 (6 bases). The CDR3 totals 14 residues. Per the germline V gene, CDR1 is SGHVS and CDR2 is FQNEAQ. Trimming pared 0 bases from V and 3 bases from J, leaving 9 bases between. For the CDR3, the DNA is TGTGCCAGCAGCTTAGCGGGGGCACTCTACGAGCAGTACTTC. It specifies CASSLAGALYEQYF.

This chain links TRBV6-1 with TRBJ2-1, with D uncertain. The CDR3 is made up of 16 amino acids. V lost 4 bases to trimming and J lost 0 bases, with 13 bases between them. Germline assignment: CDR1 MNHNS and CDR2 SASEGT. The CDR3 nucleotides are TGTGCCAGCAGTGTTAGATTCCCCAGCTCCTACAATGAGCAGTTCTTC. This translates into CASSVRFPSSYNEQFF.

V is TRBV7-2 and J is TRBJ1-2, with D maybe TRBD1 (5 bases). This CDR3 is 18 amino acids long. Trimming stripped 5 bases from V and 8 bases from J, with 30 bases between. The germline V gene has CDR1 SGHTA and CDR2 FQGNSA. CDR3 DNA sequence: TGTGCCAGCAGCCCTCTGGGACGGGCAAGAAAGGCTGTTGGCGGCTACACCTTC. Its translation: CASSPLGRARKAVGGYTF.

The CDR3 region is CASSVGAAQGEQFF. CDR3 sequence (DNA): TGTGCCAGCAGCGTAGGGGCAGCTCAGGGTGAGCAGTTCTTC. This chain connects TRBV9 to TRBJ2-1; D might be TRBD1 (5 bases). Germline V CDR1 and CDR2: SGDLS, YYNGEE. The V gene lost 0 bases and the J gene lost 9 bases, with 13 bases spanning the gap. This CDR3 has 14 amino acids.

The chain combines TRBV29-1 with TRBJ1-1; possibly TRBD1 for D (6 bases). V was shortened by 6 bases and J by 1 base, with 12 bases between the two germline ends. Germline CDR1 reads SQVTM; CDR2 reads ANQGSEA. The CDR3 sequence is 13 residues long. The CDR3 coding sequence is TGCAGCGTGTGGGGGGGCCCGAACACTGAAGCTTTCTTT. Translating gives CSVWGGPNTEAFF.

This sequence joins TRBV6-5 and TRBJ2-5, with a weak D call TRBD1 (6 bases). Trimming left V 5 bases short and J 5 bases short, with 9 bases between. Looked up from germline, CDR1 is MNHEY and CDR2 is SVGAGI. The CDR3 length is 12 residues. DNA for the CDR3: TGTGCCAGCAGTACAGGGTTGGAGACCCAGTACTTC. This encodes CASSTGLETQYF.

The chain uses TRBV9 and TRBJ2-1; TRBD2 agrees at 8 bases. This CDR3 has 16 amino acids. The V segment lost 4 bases and the J segment 4 bases; nucleotides outside the gene matches: 10. In germline, CDR1 is SGDLS, CDR2 YYNGEE. CDR3 loop: CASSSLAGSLYNEQFF. The CDR3 DNA sequence: TGTGCCAGCAGCTCATTAGCGGGGTCCTTATACAATGAGCAGTTCTTC.

This clone was recorded a few times. This sequence joins TRBV29-1 and TRBJ2-7; no reliable D call. Germline V gene data show CDR1 as SQVTM and CDR2 as ANQGSEA. Trimming cost V 5 bases and J 0 bases, with 11 bases left between them. The CDR3 length is 13 residues. The CDR3 loop reads CSVSISVSYEQYF. The CDR3 DNA reads TGCAGCGTTTCCATTTCGGTCTCCTACGAGCAGTACTTC.

The rearrangement uses TRBV19 and TRBJ1-5; D is unclear. The CDR3 has 13 amino acids. CDR1 and CDR2 from the germline V gene are LNHDA and SQIVND (reference sequence). The V gene lost 6 bases and the J gene lost 0 bases, with 6 bases spanning the gap. DNA of the CDR3: TGTGCCAGTAGCCCCCTTAGCAATCAGCCCCAGCATTTT. It encodes CASSPLSNQPQHF.

The V gene is TRBV7-6, the J gene TRBJ2-1; D is possibly TRBD1 or TRBD2 (5 bases each). The CDR3 is made up of 16 amino acids. Trimming removed 0 bases at V and 2 bases at J, with 11 bases between. Germline V gives CDR1 SGHVS, CDR2 FNYEAQ. CDR3 in DNA: TGTGCCAGCAGCTTAGCTGGGGGAACTACCTACAATGAGCAGTTCTTC. It yields the protein CASSLAGGTTYNEQFF.

The J gene is TRBJ1-1, the V gene TRBV10-1; TRBD1 matches at 8 bases. Germline V gene sequence: CDR1 WNHNN, CDR2 SYGVQD (reference sequence). The length of the CDR3 is 13 residues. Trimming removed 6 bases from V and 6 bases from J; junction bases left unmatched: 6. In nucleotides, the CDR3 is TGCGCCAGCAGCGACAGGGGTGTCGCTGAAGCTTTCTTT. Amino acid sequence: CASSDRGVAEAFF.

The gene calls are TRBV28 and TRBJ1-1, with D possibly TRBD1 on 6 matching bases. The CDR3 length is 13 residues. Germline V gene lookup returns CDR1 MDHEN and CDR2 SYDVKM. Trimming stripped 5 bases from V and 8 bases from J, with 15 bases between. The CDR3 nucleotides are TGTGCCAGCAGTCCGTTAGGACAGCCCGAAGCTTTCTTT. Protein product: CASSPLGQPEAFF.

The chain joins TRBV18 to TRBJ2-7; D uncertain. Trimming took 1 base from V and 7 from J, leaving 11 bases between them. The CDR3 consists of 13 residues. Germline loops: CDR1 KGHSH, CDR2 LQKENI. The CDR3 coding sequence is TGTGCCAGCTCACCACAGCCCGGGCGGGAGCAGTACTTC. Its translation is CASSPQPGREQYF.

This chain joins TRBV6-5 and TRBJ1-1; D possibly corresponds to TRBD1 (5 bases). Trimming pared 4 bases from V and 1 base from J, leaving 10 bases between. CDR1 and CDR2 from the germline V gene are MNHEY and SVGAGI. The CDR3 length is 14 residues. This chain's CDR3 is CASSLGQPNTEAFF. In DNA, the CDR3 is TGTGCCAGCAGTTTGGGGCAGCCGAACACTGAAGCTTTCTTT.

The rearrangement joins TRBV5-1 to TRBJ2-7; no clear D gene. The length of the CDR3 is 13 residues. Trimming removed 1 base at V and 3 bases at J, with 8 bases between. Germline loops: CDR1 SGHRS, CDR2 YFSETQ. Written as DNA, the CDR3 is TGCGCCAGCAGCTTGTATTCAGTCTACGAGCAGTACTTC. Translation gives CASSLYSVYEQYF.

In nucleotides, the CDR3 is TGTGCCAGCAGGGACAGCCTGAACACTGAAGCTTTCTTT. Protein product: CASRDSLNTEAFF. V usage is TRBV6-5 and J usage is TRBJ1-1, with a weak D call TRBD1 (6 bases). The V gene lost 6 bases and the J gene lost 0 bases, with 8 bases spanning the gap. The CDR3 loop spans 13 amino acids. Per germline, CDR1 MNHEY and CDR2 SVGAGI.

The V gene is TRBV5-6, the J gene TRBJ2-7, with D hard to call. The CDR3 length is 16 residues. Per germline, CDR1 SGHDT and CDR2 YYEEEE. The ends were cut back, 0 bases at V and 0 bases at J, with 13 bases in the middle. DNA for the CDR3: TGTGCCAGCAGCTTGGTAGGAACAGCCTTCTCCTACGAGCAGTACTTC. Translating it yields CASSLVGTAFSYEQYF.

The genes are TRBV28 and TRBJ2-3, with 12 bases matching TRBD2. The CDR3 is made up of 14 amino acids. V shed 5 bases and J 4 bases; nucleotides not matched to a gene: 1. The V gene's germline CDR1 is MDHEN and CDR2 SYDVKM. In nucleotides, the CDR3 is TGTGCCAGCAGTCTAGCGGGAGGGGCAGATACGCAGTATTTT. It translates to CASSLAGGADTQYF.

This chain links TRBV6-5 with TRBJ1-2; D may be TRBD1 (5 bases). The CDR3 contains 15 residues. V shed 0 bases and J shed 3 bases, with 11 bases lying between them. Germline V gene lookup returns CDR1 MNHEY and CDR2 SVGAGI. The CDR3 reads CASSYSTVQDYGYTF. In DNA, the CDR3 is TGTGCCAGCAGTTACTCGACTGTACAGGACTATGGCTACACCTTC.

The chain combines TRBV2 with TRBJ1-1; D possibly corresponds to TRBD1 (6 bases). CDR3 length equals 13 residues. Trimming took off 10 bases at V and 0 bases at J, with 12 bases between the two ends. Per the germline V gene, CDR1 is SNHLY and CDR2 is FYNNEI. Here the CDR3 reads CAITTGLNTEAFF. CDR3 DNA sequence: TGTGCCATTACTACAGGGTTGAACACTGAAGCTTTCTTT.

In its sample, this clone was seen once. The chain links TRBV28 to TRBJ2-3; perhaps TRBD1 as D (5 bases). Germline CDR1 is MDHEN and CDR2 is SYDVKM. This CDR3 region has 15 residues. Trimming removed 1 base at V and 2 bases at J, with 10 bases between. Here the CDR3 reads CASSLLFRDTDTQYF. The CDR3 DNA is TGTGCCAGCAGTTTATTGTTCAGGGACACAGATACGCAGTATTTT.

The chain recombines TRBV27 with TRBJ1-2; D not certain. CDR1 is MNHEY, CDR2 SMNVEV, per germline (reference sequence). The CDR3 has 14 amino acids. Trimming shortened V by 10 bases and J by 5 bases, and 20 bases separated the two germline ends. DNA for the CDR3: TGTGCCACTAGGCCCCATGAGGGTAATTATGGCTACACCTTC. Encoded protein: CATRPHEGNYGYTF.

In this sample, this clone is medium-sized. This chain joins TRBV28 and TRBJ1-3; unclear D gene. Trimming shortened V by 8 bases and J by 4 bases, and 9 bases separated the two germline ends. This CDR3 contains 12 residues. Germline CDR1 MDHEN, CDR2 SYDVKM. CDR3 DNA: TGTGCCAGCGAGACTCAGGGAAACACCATATATTTT. Residues: CASETQGNTIYF. The variable domain in full, completed from reference TRBV28 and TRBJ1-3, reads DVKVTQSSRYLVKRTGEKVFLECVQDMDHENMFWYRQDPGLGLRLIYFSYDVKMKEKGDIPEGYSVSREKKERFSLILESASTNQTSMYLCASETQGNTIYFGEGSWLTVV.

The chain employs TRBV19 and TRBJ1-5; weak D call: TRBD1 (5 bases). The germline V gene encodes CDR1 LNHDA and CDR2 SQIVND (reference sequence). The length of the CDR3 is 17 residues. V was cut by 5 bases and J by 5 bases, with 22 bases left in between. The CDR3 protein is CASSGRVGDFRDQPQHF. The CDR3 DNA is TGTGCCAGTAGTGGGAGAGTGGGGGACTTTAGGGATCAGCCCCAGCATTTT.

The chain uses TRBV16 and TRBJ1-2; 7 nucleotides agree with TRBD1. Germline loops: CDR1 KGHSY, CDR2 FQNENV. The CDR3 runs to 14 residues. With 2 bases clipped from V and 3 bases from J, the junction kept 3 bases outside the gene matches. CDR3 residues: CASSQRTGDYGYTF. For the CDR3, the DNA is TGTGCCAGCAGCCAACGGACAGGAGACTATGGCTACACCTTC.